This is a list of T cell receptor beta chains from one sample in a study of T cells in Graves' hyperthyroidism and ophthalmopathy. Via MiXCR, TCRdb re-called the multiplex PCR reads, giving one row per CDR3 protein. Of 500,000 or so distinct CDR3 sequences detected, 17% appear once; the ten largest clones hold about 16%. Input material: blood. The source of these receptors is a young woman with Graves' ophthalmopathy. Both conserved end residues are part of each CDR3. The D gene is left open where the match is weak. Some rows mark clone size as missing; the rest say once, few, many or name a class of expanded clone.

D gene	CDR3 length	V gene	J gene	clone size	CDR3 DNA	CDR3 protein
.	10	TRBV28	TRBJ2-1	.	TGTGCCAGCAAATTAAATGAGCAGTTCTTC	CASKLNEQFF
TRBD2	14	TRBV24-1	TRBJ2-5	many	TGTGCCACCAGTGATTCACTAGCGGGAGGGACCCAGTACTTC	CATSDSLAGGTQYF
TRBD1	22	TRBV28	TRBJ2-1	.	TGTGCCATCCTAAAATACGGACAGGGGGTGTTTGCCCTCAAAAGCTCCTACAATGAGCAGTTCTTC	CAILKYGQGVFALKSSYNEQFF
.	15	TRBV7-9	TRBJ2-3	few	TGTGCCAGCAGCTTGGGTCCTTATCTCGGAGATACGCAGTATTTT	CASSLGPYLGDTQYF
.	15	TRBV30	TRBJ2-2	.	TGTGCCTGGAAGGTGGGGATTCCCTCCACCGGGGAGCTGTTTTTT	CAWKVGIPSTGELFF
.	13	TRBV6-2/TRBV6-3	TRBJ1-1	few	TGTGCCAGCAGTCCTAACAGGGCGCCGGAGGCTTTCTTT	CASSPNRAPEAFF
.	18	TRBV7-2	TRBJ1-1	many	TGTGCCAGCAGCTTGATCACCCTCCGGAATAAGAGAAACACTGAAGCTTTCTTT	CASSLITLRNKRNTEAFF
.	16	TRBV28	TRBJ1-1	many	TGTGCCAGCAGTTTGGGCAGGGTTCGGGACGCGCCTGAAGCTTTCTTT	CASSLGRVRDAPEAFF
TRBD2	13	TRBV3-1	TRBJ2-1	.	TGTGCCAGCAGCCACCTTAGGGCTAGCGGGGAGTTCTTC	CASSHLRASGEFF
.	13	TRBV28	TRBJ2-7	.	TGTGCCAGCAGTGGCAGGGAAGAATACGAGCAGTACTTC	CASSGREEYEQYF
.	14	TRBV3-1	TRBJ2-1	many	TGTGCCAGCGGGACGTTAAGCTCCTACAATGAGCAGTTCTTC	CASGTLSSYNEQFF
TRBD1	16	TRBV27	TRBJ1-2	few	TGTGCCAGCAGTTTGGGGTGGACAGGGGGCGCCTATGGCTACACCTTC	CASSLGWTGGAYGYTF
.	14	TRBV20-1	TRBJ2-3	.	TGCAGTGCTAGAGCAAAGGACAGCACAGATACGCAGTATTTT	CSARAKDSTDTQYF
.	16	TRBV19	TRBJ1-1	.	TGTGCCAGTAGTATAGGATCGGTAGACGGAGGACGTGAAGCTTTCTTT	CASSIGSVDGGREAFF
TRBD1	15	TRBV6-1	TRBJ2-7	.	TGTGCCAGCAGCCATGACAGGGGAGTGTCCTACGAGCAGTACTTC	CASSHDRGVSYEQYF
TRBD2	15	TRBV29-1	TRBJ2-1	many	TGCAGCGTTGAAACTAGCGGGAGACTCTACAATGAGCAGTTCTTC	CSVETSGRLYNEQFF
TRBD2	15	TRBV5-1	TRBJ2-5	many	TGCGCCAGCAGCTGGGGAGGACTAGGGCAAGAGACCCAGTACTTC	CASSWGGLGQETQYF
.	14	TRBV9	TRBJ2-1	.	TGTGCCAGCAGCGTAGGCGGGACGATCAATGAGCAGTTCTTC	CASSVGGTINEQFF
TRBD1	13	TRBV13	TRBJ1-2	.	TGTGCCAGCATGGGGACAGGACCCCTTGGCTACACCTTC	CASMGTGPLGYTF
.	14	TRBV6-1	TRBJ2-5	few	TGTGCCAGCAGAAAAGGGACTGCCCAAGAGACCCAGTACTTC	CASRKGTAQETQYF
.	13	TRBV28	TRBJ1-1	many	TGTGCCAGCAGTTATCCAGGGAATACTGAAGCTTTCTTT	CASSYPGNTEAFF
.	14	TRBV10-3	TRBJ1-1	many	TGTGCCATCAAAAACAGGGACGATGGGACTGAAGCTTTCTTT	CAIKNRDDGTEAFF
.	15	TRBV2	TRBJ2-2	many	TGTGCCAGCAGTGAAGCGGGACAAAACACCGGGGAGCTGTTTTTT	CASSEAGQNTGELFF
.	13	TRBV6-1	TRBJ2-1	many	TGTGCCAGCAGTGGACAGAGCTACAATGAGCAGTTCTTC	CASSGQSYNEQFF
.	13	TRBV18	TRBJ1-3	many	TGTGCCAGCTCGCTGAAAAGTGGAAACACCATATATTTT	CASSLKSGNTIYF
.	16	TRBV30	TRBJ1-2	.	TGTGCCTGGATTGCAATGGGGCAGGCCTGGAACTATGGCTACACCTTC	CAWIAMGQAWNYGYTF
TRBD1	15	TRBV20-1	TRBJ2-1	many	TGCAGTGCTACGGACCCGGGACAGGCCGTGGGTGAGCAGTTCTTC	CSATDPGQAVGEQFF
.	14	TRBV6-5	TRBJ1-2	.	TGTGCCAGCAGTTACTCGTTAGAGAACTATGGCTACACCTTC	CASSYSLENYGYTF
.	12	TRBV15	TRBJ1-5	many	TGTGCCACCAGCGAAGGCAATCAGCCCCAGCATTTT	CATSEGNQPQHF
.	11	TRBV19	TRBJ1-1	.	TGTGCCAGTAACTGGGAAACTGAAGCTTTCTTT	CASNWETEAFF